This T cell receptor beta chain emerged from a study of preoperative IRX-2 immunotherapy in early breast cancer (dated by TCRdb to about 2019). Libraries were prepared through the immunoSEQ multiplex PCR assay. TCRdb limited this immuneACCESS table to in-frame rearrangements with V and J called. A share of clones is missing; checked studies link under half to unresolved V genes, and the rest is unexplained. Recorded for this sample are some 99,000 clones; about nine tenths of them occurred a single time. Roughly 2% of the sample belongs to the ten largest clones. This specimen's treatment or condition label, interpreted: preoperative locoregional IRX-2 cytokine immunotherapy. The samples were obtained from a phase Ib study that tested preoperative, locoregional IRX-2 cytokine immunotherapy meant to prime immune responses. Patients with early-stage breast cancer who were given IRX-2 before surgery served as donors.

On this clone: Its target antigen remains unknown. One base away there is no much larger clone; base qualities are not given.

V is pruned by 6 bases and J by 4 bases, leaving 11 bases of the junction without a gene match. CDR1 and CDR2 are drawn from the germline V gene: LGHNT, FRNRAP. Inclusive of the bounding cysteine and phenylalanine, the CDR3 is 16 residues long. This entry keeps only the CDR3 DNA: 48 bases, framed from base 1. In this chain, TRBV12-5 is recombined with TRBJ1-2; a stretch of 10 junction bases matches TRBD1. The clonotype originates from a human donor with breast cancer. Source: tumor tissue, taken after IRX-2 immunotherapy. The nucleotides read TGTGCTAGTGGCTCCTGGGACAGGGGTAGGGTCTATGGCTACACCTTC. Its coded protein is CASGSWDRGRVYGYTF.